This TCR beta chain was sequenced for a study of blood T cells in healthy people across ages. The germline V gene has CDR1 MNHNY and CDR2 SVGAGI (reference sequence). The CDR3 consists of 15 residues. V trimming: 11 bases; J trimming: 4 bases; junction bases outside the gene matches: 15. This clonotype was detected only a few times. The second PCR ran about 6 to 12 cycles with a sample-barcoded 5' primer and J-beta primers. TCRdb recomputed calls from the 5' RACE reads with MiXCR, one row per CDR3 protein. The repertoire holds 1.5 million to 2 million distinct CDR3 sequences, with roughly 32% as singletons.

This chain uses TRBV6-6 with TRBJ2-7, with 9 bases lining up with TRBD1. Sequences were obtained from blood. The sequence came from a woman in her thirties in good health. The CDR3 spells CAAGGRQGVWYEQYF. Written as DNA, the CDR3 is TGTGCCGCCGGGGGGAGACAGGGGGTTTGGTACGAGCAGTACTTC.